This passage covers 11 T cell receptor beta chains from one sample sequenced in a study of patients and donors after allogeneic stem cell transplantation. Using its own MiXCR run on the RT-PCR reads, TCRdb lists one record per CDR3 protein. The sample holds about 2,500 distinct CDR3 sequences; approximately 7.9% are singletons and the top ten take around 30%. The sample was blood, either unsorted or a sorted T cell fraction (not recorded which). The receptors derive from a human donor who was either an allogeneic HSCT recipient or a stem cell or donor lymphocyte infusion donor (not recorded which). It is not recorded whose cells these are; they may come from a transplant donor.

This clonotype is termed medium-sized (0.01 to 0.1%). The chain uses TRBV20-1 and TRBJ2-1; D ambiguous. The V end was cut by 0 bases, the J end by 0 bases, with 9 bases between. This CDR3 spans 15 amino acids. In germline, CDR1 is DFQATT, CDR2 SNEGSKA (reference sequence). CDR3 protein: CSARDQVRSYNEQFF. Written as DNA, the CDR3 is TGCAGTGCTAGAGATCAGGTCCGCTCCTACAATGAGCAGTTCTTC.

The chain is built from TRBV19 and TRBJ2-2; weak D call: TRBD2 (5 bases). Trimming took 7 bases from V and 3 from J, leaving 15 bases between them. Germline-derived CDR1 and CDR2 are LNHDA and SQIVND (reference sequence). The CDR3 has 15 residues. DNA of the CDR3: TGTGCCAGTACTCGACTCCCGGGATACACCGGGGAGCTGTTTTTT. Translation gives CASTRLPGYTGELFF.

By sample share, this clonotype is medium-sized. This chain connects TRBV28 to TRBJ1-3, with D perhaps TRBD1 (5 bases). Trimming left V 9 bases short and J 0 bases short, with 15 bases between. CDR1 is MDHEN and CDR2 is SYDVKM in the germline V gene. The CDR3 contains 15 residues. The CDR3 loop is CASTRDSDSGNTIYF. The CDR3 bases are TGTGCCAGTACCCGGGACTCCGACTCTGGAAACACCATATATTTT.

This clonotype occurred a few times. The rearrangement uses TRBV6-2 or TRBV6-3 and TRBJ2-5; 7 nucleotides agree with TRBD2. This CDR3 region has 12 residues. The germline V gene has CDR1 MNHEY and CDR2 SVGEGT. V lost 8 bases, J lost 3 bases, and 3 bases stayed unmatched. CDR3 sequence (DNA): TGTGCCAGCCGGACTAGGGAAGAGACCCAGTACTTC. This sequence encodes CASRTREETQYF.

This clonotype is medium-sized. The chain is built from TRBV6-1 and TRBJ2-5; TRBD1 matches 7 bases. J lost 7 bases, V lost 8 bases, and 7 bases had no gene match. This CDR3 has 12 residues. Germline V gene sequence: CDR1 MNHNS, CDR2 SASEGT. The CDR3 protein is CASGSYRGTQYF. The CDR3 DNA sequence: TGTGCCAGCGGATCTTACAGGGGGACCCAGTACTTC.

This sequence joins TRBV11-3 and TRBJ2-5; 13 positions agree with TRBD2. The CDR3 length is 17 residues. Germline V gene lookup returns CDR1 SGHNT and CDR2 YENEEA. Trimming took 5 bases from V and 4 from J; bases not matched to a gene: 10. The CDR3 is CASSPGLAGTTGETQYF. The CDR3 nucleotides read TGTGCCAGCAGCCCGGGACTAGCGGGAACTACGGGAGAGACCCAGTACTTC.

The chain links TRBV19 to TRBJ1-1; maybe TRBD1 (5 bases). The CDR3 is made up of 15 amino acids. The V gene lost 3 bases and the J gene lost 0 bases, with 11 bases spanning the gap. Germline values: CDR1 LNHDA, CDR2 SQIVND (reference sequence). CDR3 bases: TGTGCCAGTAGTATGGGACGGAGAATGAACACTGAAGCTTTCTTT. Amino acids: CASSMGRRMNTEAFF.

This clonotype has just a few counts. The chain recombines TRBV7-9 with TRBJ1-6; D possibly corresponds to TRBD1 (5 bases). The germline V and J ends were trimmed by 2 bases and 7 bases, with 12 bases remaining between them. The CDR3 is 15 residues long. CDR1 is SEHNR, CDR2 FQNEAQ, per germline (reference sequence). The CDR3 DNA follows: TGTGCCAGCAGCTTATGGCAGGGTGAGAATTCACCCCTCCACTTT. This codes for CASSLWQGENSPLHF.

This clonotype was found a few times. The rearrangement uses TRBV20-1 and TRBJ2-2; 8 bases agree with TRBD1. Per germline, CDR1 DFQATT and CDR2 SNEGSKA (reference sequence). V was clipped by 6 bases and J by 8 bases; unmatched bases: 5. There are 12 residues in the CDR3. The CDR3 DNA is TGCAGTGCCTCGGACAGGGTGGGGGAGCTGTTTTTT. It yields the protein CSASDRVGELFF.

Regarding this clonotype: Germline and junction disagree at one end, which may indicate a read error. This chain connects TRBV4-3 to TRBJ2-3; no clear D. Per the germline V gene, CDR1 is LGHNA and CDR2 is YSLEER. This CDR3 has 14 amino acids. The CDR3 DNA reads as TGCGCCAGCAGCCAAGATTCCAACACAAATACGCAGTATTTT. It specifies CASSQDSNTNTQYF.

The chain uses TRBV5-1 and TRBJ2-5, with TRBD1 matching 8 bases. The CDR3 extends over 12 amino acids. Germline CDR1 SGHRS, CDR2 YFSETQ. With 7 bases clipped from V and 3 bases from J, the junction kept 2 bases outside the gene matches. Written as DNA, the CDR3 is TGCGCCAGCGGACAGGGTAAAGAGACCCAGTACTTC. As protein: CASGQGKETQYF.